This T cell receptor (beta chain) was found in a study of shared clonotypes between healthy human individuals. Sequencing used immunoSEQ multiplex PCR; TCRdb keeps in-frame clones, though not all of them. The data show about 530,000 clones, with almost 97% seen just once and 0.055% to 0.075% held by the top ten. The CDR3 covers 14 residues. In germline, CDR1 is MDHEN, CDR2 SYDVKM. This receptor was taken from a woman in her thirties in good health. The V call is TRBV28, the J call TRBJ2-7; D possibly corresponds to TRBD2 (6 bases). Sequencing was done on a sample of naive CD4+ T cells sorted from blood. Subset described: CD45RA+ positively selected. The CDR3 loop reads CASGGGAQSYEQYF. The CDR3 DNA sequence: TGTGCTTCAGGAGGAGGGGCCCAATCCTACGAGCAGTACTTC.